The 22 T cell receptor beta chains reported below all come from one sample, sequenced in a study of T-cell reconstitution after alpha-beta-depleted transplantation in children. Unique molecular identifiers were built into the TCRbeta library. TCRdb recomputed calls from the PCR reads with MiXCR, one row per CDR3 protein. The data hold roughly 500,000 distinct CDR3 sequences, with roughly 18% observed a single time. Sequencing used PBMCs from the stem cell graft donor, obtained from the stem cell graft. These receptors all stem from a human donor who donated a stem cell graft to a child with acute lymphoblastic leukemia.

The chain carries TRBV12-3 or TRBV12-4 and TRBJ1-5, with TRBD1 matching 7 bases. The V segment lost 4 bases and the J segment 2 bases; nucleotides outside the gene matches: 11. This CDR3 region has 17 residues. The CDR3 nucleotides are TGTGCCAGCAGTTCCCCCCCCGGGACAGCGGGCAATCAGCCCCAGCATTTT. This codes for CASSSPPGTAGNQPQHF.

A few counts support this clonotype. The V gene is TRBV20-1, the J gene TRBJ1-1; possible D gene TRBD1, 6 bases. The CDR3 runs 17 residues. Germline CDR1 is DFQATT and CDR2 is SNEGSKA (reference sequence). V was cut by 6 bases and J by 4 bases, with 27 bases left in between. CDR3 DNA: TGCAGTGCCCTACTATTGGACAAGGGGGTGCTGGGCACTGAAGCTTTCTTT. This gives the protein CSALLLDKGVLGTEAFF.

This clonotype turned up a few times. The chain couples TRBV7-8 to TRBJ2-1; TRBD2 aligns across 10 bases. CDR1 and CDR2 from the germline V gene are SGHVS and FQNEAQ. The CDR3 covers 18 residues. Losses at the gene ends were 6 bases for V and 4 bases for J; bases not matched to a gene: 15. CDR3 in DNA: TGTGCCAGCAGAGGCGCTAGGGTCCCTAGCGGGAGTTACAATGAGCAGTTCTTC. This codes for CASRGARVPSGSYNEQFF.

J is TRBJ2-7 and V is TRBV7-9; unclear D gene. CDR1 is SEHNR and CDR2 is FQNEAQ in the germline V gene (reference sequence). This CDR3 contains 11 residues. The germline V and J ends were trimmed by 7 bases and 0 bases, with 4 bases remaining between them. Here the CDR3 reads CASTSSYEQYF. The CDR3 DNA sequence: TGTGCCAGCACCAGCTCCTACGAGCAGTACTTC.

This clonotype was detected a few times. This CDR3 is CASSLDPREIGYNSPLHF. CDR3 bases: TGTGCCAGCAGTCTAGACCCCAGGGAGATCGGGTATAATTCACCCCTCCACTTT. The V call is TRBV12-3 or TRBV12-4, the J call TRBJ1-6; D is possibly TRBD1 (5 bases). The CDR3 is made up of 18 amino acids. V lost 5 bases to trimming and J lost 4 bases, with 21 bases between them.

The chain's CDR3 is CASSLVGHYQPQHF. CDR3 DNA sequence: TGTGCCAGCAGTTTAGTGGGGCATTATCAGCCCCAGCATTTT. The chain is built from TRBV12-3 or TRBV12-4 and TRBJ1-5, with a possible D match to TRBD1 (5 bases). CDR3 length equals 14 residues. V was clipped by 1 base and J by 5 bases, with 9 bases between them.

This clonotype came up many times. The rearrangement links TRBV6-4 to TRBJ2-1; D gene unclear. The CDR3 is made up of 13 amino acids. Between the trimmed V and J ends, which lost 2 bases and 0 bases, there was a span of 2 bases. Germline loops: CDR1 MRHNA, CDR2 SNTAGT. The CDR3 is CASSDSSYNEQFF. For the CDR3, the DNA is TGTGCCAGCAGTGACAGCTCCTACAATGAGCAGTTCTTC.

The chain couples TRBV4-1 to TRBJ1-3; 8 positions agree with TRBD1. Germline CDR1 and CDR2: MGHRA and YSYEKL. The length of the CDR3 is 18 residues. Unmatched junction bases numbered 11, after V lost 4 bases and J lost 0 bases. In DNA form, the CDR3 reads TGCGCCAGCAGCCTCAGGACAGGGAGAAAGACCTCTGGAAACACCATATATTTT. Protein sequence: CASSLRTGRKTSGNTIYF.

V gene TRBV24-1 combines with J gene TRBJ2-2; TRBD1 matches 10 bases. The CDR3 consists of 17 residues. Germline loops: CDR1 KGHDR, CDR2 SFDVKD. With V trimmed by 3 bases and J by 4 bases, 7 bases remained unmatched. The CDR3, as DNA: TGTGCCACCAGTGATCCGACCGGGACAGGGGTCACCGGGGAGCTGTTTTTT. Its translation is CATSDPTGTGVTGELFF.

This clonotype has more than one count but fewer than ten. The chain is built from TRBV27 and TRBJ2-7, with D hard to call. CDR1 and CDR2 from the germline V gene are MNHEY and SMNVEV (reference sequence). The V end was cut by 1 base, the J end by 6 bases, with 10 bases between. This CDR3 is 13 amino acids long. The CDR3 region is CASSLLRSGEQYF. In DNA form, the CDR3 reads TGTGCCAGCAGTTTATTACGGTCGGGCGAGCAGTACTTC.

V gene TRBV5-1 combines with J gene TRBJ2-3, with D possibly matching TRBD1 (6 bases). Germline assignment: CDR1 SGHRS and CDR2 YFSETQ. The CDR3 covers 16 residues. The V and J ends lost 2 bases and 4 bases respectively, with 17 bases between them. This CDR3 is CASSLGGAGYPDTQYF. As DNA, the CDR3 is TGCGCCAGCAGCTTAGGGGGAGCAGGGTATCCAGATACGCAGTATTTT. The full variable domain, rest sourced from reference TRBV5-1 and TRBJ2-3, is KAGVTQTPRYLIKTRGQQVTLSCSPISGHRSVSWYQQTPGQGLQFLFEYFSETQRNKGNFPGRFSGRQFSNSRSEMNVSTLELGDSALYLCASSLGGAGYPDTQYFGPGTRLTVL.

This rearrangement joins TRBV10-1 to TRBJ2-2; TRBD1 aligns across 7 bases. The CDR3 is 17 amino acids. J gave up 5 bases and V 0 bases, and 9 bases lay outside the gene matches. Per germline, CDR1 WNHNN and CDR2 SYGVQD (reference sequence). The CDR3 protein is CASSESRRTGVTGELFF. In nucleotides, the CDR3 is TGCGCCAGCAGTGAGTCAAGGAGAACAGGGGTAACCGGGGAGCTGTTTTTT.

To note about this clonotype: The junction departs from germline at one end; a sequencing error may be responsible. CDR3 residues: CASSVEGRRAKNSQYF. CDR3 DNA: TGTGCCAGCAGTGTTGAGGGGCGTAGAGCCAAAAACAGTCAGTACTTC. J is TRBJ2-4 and V is TRBV2, with D possibly being TRBD1 or TRBD2 (5 bases each). The germline CDR1 and CDR2 sequences are SNHLY and FYNNEI. This CDR3 spans 16 amino acids. The whole variable domain, remainder taken from reference TRBV2 and TRBJ2-4, is EPEVTQTPSHQVTQMGQEVILRCVPISNHLYFYWYRQILGQKVEFLVSFYNNEISEKSEIFDDQFSVERPDGSNFTLKIRSTKLEDSAMYFCASSVEGRRAKNSQYFGAGTRLSVL.

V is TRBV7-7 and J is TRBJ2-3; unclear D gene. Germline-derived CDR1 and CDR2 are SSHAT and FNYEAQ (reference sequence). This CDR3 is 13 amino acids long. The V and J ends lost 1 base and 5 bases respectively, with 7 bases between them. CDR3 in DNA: TGTGCCAGCAGCTTAGTTTACGGAGATACGCAGTATTTT. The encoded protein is CASSLVYGDTQYF.

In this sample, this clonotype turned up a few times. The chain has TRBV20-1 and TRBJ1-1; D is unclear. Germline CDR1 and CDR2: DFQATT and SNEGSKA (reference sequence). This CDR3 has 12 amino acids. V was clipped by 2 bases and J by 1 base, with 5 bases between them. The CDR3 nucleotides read TGCAGTGCTAGACTGAAGAACACTGAAGCTTTCTTT. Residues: CSARLKNTEAFF.

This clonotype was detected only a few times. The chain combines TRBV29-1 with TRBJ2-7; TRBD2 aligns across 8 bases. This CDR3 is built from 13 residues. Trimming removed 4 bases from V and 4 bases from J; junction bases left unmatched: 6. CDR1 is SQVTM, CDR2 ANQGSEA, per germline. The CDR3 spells CSVAPAGGYEQYF. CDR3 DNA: TGCAGCGTTGCCCCTGCGGGAGGATACGAGCAGTACTTC.

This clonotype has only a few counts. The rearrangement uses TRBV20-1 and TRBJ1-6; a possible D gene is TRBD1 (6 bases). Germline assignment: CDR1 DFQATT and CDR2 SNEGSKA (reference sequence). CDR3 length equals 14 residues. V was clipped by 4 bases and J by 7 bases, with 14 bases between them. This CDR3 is CSATTQGRNSPLHF. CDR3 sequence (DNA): TGCAGTGCTACCACACAGGGAAGGAATTCACCCCTCCACTTT.

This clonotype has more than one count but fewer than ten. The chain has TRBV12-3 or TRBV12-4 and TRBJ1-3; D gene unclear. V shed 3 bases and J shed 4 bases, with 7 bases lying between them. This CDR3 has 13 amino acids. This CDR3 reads CASSFTGGNTIYF. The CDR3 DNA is TGTGCCAGCAGTTTTACGGGGGGAAACACCATATATTTT.

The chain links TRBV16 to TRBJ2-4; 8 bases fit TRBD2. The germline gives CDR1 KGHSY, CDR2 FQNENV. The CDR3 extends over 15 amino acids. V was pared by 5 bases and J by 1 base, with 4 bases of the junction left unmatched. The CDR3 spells CASSGRTSAKNIQYF. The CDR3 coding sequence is TGTGCCAGCAGCGGTCGGACTAGCGCCAAAAACATTCAGTACTTC.

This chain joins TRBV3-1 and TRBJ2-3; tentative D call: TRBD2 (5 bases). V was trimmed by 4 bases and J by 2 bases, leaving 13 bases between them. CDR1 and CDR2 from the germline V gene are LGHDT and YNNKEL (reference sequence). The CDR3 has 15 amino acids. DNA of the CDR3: TGTGCCAGCAGCCCCATGGGCGGGCCCACAGATACGCAGTATTTT. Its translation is CASSPMGGPTDTQYF.

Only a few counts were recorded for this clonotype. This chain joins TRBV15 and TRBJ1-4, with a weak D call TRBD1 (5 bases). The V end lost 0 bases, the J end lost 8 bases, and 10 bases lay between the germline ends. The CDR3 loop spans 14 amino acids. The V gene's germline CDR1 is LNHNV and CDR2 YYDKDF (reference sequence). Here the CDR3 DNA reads TGTGCCACCAGCAGAGATCAGGGATGGGAAAAACTGTTTTTT. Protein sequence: CATSRDQGWEKLFF.

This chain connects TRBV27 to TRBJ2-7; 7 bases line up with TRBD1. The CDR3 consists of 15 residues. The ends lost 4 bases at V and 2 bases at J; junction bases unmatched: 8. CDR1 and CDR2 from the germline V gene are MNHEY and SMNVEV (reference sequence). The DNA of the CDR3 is TGTGCCAGCAGTTCCCCGGGACAGATAGCCTACGAGCAGTACTTC. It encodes CASSSPGQIAYEQYF.